This is a list of T cell receptor beta chains from one sample in a study of human T cells and chemical hapten exposure. TCRdb fed the RACE reads into MiXCR, producing one record per CDR3 protein. This sample carries tens of thousands of distinct CDR3 sequences, more than 9% of them seen once, and the ten largest clones take less than 2.5%. Material: whole blood, obtained in connection with sensitization to the hapten diphenylcyclopropenone (DPC). The receptors here all came from a man between 40 and 49 years old with alopecia areata. Some clones in this sample may be carry-over from other donors' samples. Each CDR3 is given without its conserved first and last residue. D genes are given only for firm matches.

J gene: TRBJ2-3; CDR3 length: 11; D gene: .; V gene: TRBV30; CDR3 protein: ASSRQGADTQY
J gene: TRBJ2-2; CDR3 length: 12; D gene: TRBD2; V gene: TRBV29-1; CDR3 protein: SVEVAGVTGELF
J gene: TRBJ2-2; CDR3 length: 14; D gene: TRBD1; V gene: TRBV29-1; CDR3 protein: SVPFPGQGVTGELF
J gene: TRBJ1-4; CDR3 length: 11; D gene: TRBD1; V gene: TRBV12-3/TRBV12-4; CDR3 protein: ASVEAGGEKLF
J gene: TRBJ2-2; CDR3 length: 12; D gene: .; V gene: TRBV7-2; CDR3 protein: ASNFMTNTGELF
J gene: TRBJ2-3; CDR3 length: 13; D gene: .; V gene: TRBV12-3/TRBV12-4; CDR3 protein: ASSRRGAPADTQY
J gene: TRBJ2-4; CDR3 length: 11; D gene: .; V gene: TRBV27; CDR3 protein: ASGPLAKNIQY
J gene: TRBJ2-2; CDR3 length: 15; D gene: TRBD2; V gene: TRBV20-1; CDR3 protein: SARADSLAGYTGELF
J gene: TRBJ2-1; CDR3 length: 13; D gene: TRBD2; V gene: TRBV20-1; CDR3 protein: SARDVAGTYNEQF
J gene: TRBJ2-4; CDR3 length: 16; D gene: .; V gene: TRBV4-3; CDR3 protein: ASSQEIGRALAKNIQY
J gene: TRBJ2-7; CDR3 length: 14; D gene: TRBD2; V gene: TRBV6-1; CDR3 protein: ASRQSTGTSGRQQY
J gene: TRBJ1-5; CDR3 length: 15; D gene: .; V gene: TRBV12-5; CDR3 protein: ASGLRPWGYSNQPQH
J gene: TRBJ2-1; CDR3 length: 13; D gene: .; V gene: TRBV7-2; CDR3 protein: ASSFTAETGVEQF
J gene: TRBJ2-5; CDR3 length: 10; D gene: .; V gene: TRBV11-3; CDR3 protein: ASSRGKQTQY
J gene: TRBJ2-7; CDR3 length: 10; D gene: TRBD1; V gene: TRBV20-1; CDR3 protein: SALGQGLEQY
J gene: TRBJ1-5; CDR3 length: 11; D gene: .; V gene: TRBV2; CDR3 protein: ASSEGWGQPQH
J gene: TRBJ2-3; CDR3 length: 13; D gene: .; V gene: TRBV19; CDR3 protein: ASSDTRGGEDTQY
J gene: TRBJ1-2; CDR3 length: 11; D gene: TRBD1; V gene: TRBV29-1; CDR3 protein: SARDSANYGYT
J gene: TRBJ2-5; CDR3 length: 15; D gene: .; V gene: TRBV6-2/TRBV6-3; CDR3 protein: ASIIGSKRRSEETQY
J gene: TRBJ2-3; CDR3 length: 9; D gene: .; V gene: TRBV20-1; CDR3 protein: SARITDTQY
J gene: TRBJ2-2; CDR3 length: 14; D gene: TRBD2; V gene: TRBV19; CDR3 protein: ASSTQAGIGTGELF
J gene: TRBJ1-1; CDR3 length: 11; D gene: .; V gene: TRBV7-2; CDR3 protein: ASSLYQGTEAF
J gene: TRBJ1-1; CDR3 length: 12; D gene: .; V gene: TRBV6-2/TRBV6-3; CDR3 protein: ASSRGGGDTEAF
J gene: TRBJ2-3; CDR3 length: 14; D gene: TRBD1; V gene: TRBV7-6; CDR3 protein: ASSQQTGLGTDTQY
J gene: TRBJ1-1; CDR3 length: 13; D gene: .; V gene: TRBV10-3; CDR3 protein: AIAGTGPVNTEAF
J gene: TRBJ2-7; CDR3 length: 12; D gene: TRBD2; V gene: TRBV29-1; CDR3 protein: SVKKAGREYEQY
J gene: TRBJ1-5; CDR3 length: 14; D gene: TRBD1; V gene: TRBV20-1; CDR3 protein: SARKDRVSSNQPQH
J gene: TRBJ2-1; CDR3 length: 13; D gene: .; V gene: TRBV20-1; CDR3 protein: SAKTSWDIYNEQF
J gene: TRBJ1-1; CDR3 length: 14; D gene: TRBD1; V gene: TRBV4-3; CDR3 protein: ASSQDPTGGRGEAF
J gene: TRBJ1-6; CDR3 length: 12; D gene: .; V gene: TRBV6-2/TRBV6-3; CDR3 protein: ASRGPPPSSPLH
J gene: TRBJ2-7; CDR3 length: 15; D gene: TRBD2; V gene: TRBV7-4; CDR3 protein: ASSLARLAGGRNEQY
J gene: TRBJ2-6; CDR3 length: 13; D gene: .; V gene: TRBV7-9; CDR3 protein: AGNSLGIGANVLT
J gene: TRBJ1-2; CDR3 length: 12; D gene: .; V gene: TRBV20-1; CDR3 protein: SAREGGLNYGYT
J gene: TRBJ2-3; CDR3 length: 17; D gene: TRBD1; V gene: TRBV6-5; CDR3 protein: ASSYSIGTGTAGTDTQY
J gene: TRBJ2-7; CDR3 length: 9; D gene: TRBD1; V gene: TRBV29-1; CDR3 protein: SVATGSEQY
J gene: TRBJ2-1; CDR3 length: 14; D gene: .; V gene: TRBV7-2; CDR3 protein: ASSLADSPNFNEQF
J gene: TRBJ2-1; CDR3 length: 13; D gene: TRBD2; V gene: TRBV6-1; CDR3 protein: ASRLGTSGTNEQF
J gene: TRBJ2-3; CDR3 length: 15; D gene: TRBD2; V gene: TRBV11-3; CDR3 protein: ASSPRGKIAGADTQY
J gene: TRBJ2-3; CDR3 length: 13; D gene: TRBD1; V gene: TRBV7-3; CDR3 protein: ASSPQGARTDTQY
J gene: TRBJ1-5; CDR3 length: 13; D gene: TRBD1; V gene: TRBV5-4; CDR3 protein: ASSLDRGPHQPQH
J gene: TRBJ2-7; CDR3 length: 15; D gene: TRBD2; V gene: TRBV4-3; CDR3 protein: ASSPTLGTSGIYEQY
J gene: TRBJ2-2; CDR3 length: 19; D gene: TRBD2; V gene: TRBV5-1; CDR3 protein: ASSLEVKLAGVLSDTGELF
J gene: TRBJ1-1; CDR3 length: 10; D gene: .; V gene: TRBV6-1; CDR3 protein: ASSIFNTEAF
J gene: TRBJ2-3; CDR3 length: 13; D gene: TRBD2; V gene: TRBV18; CDR3 protein: ATQGSGASTDTQY
J gene: TRBJ1-1; CDR3 length: 14; D gene: TRBD1; V gene: TRBV7-2; CDR3 protein: ASSSGQGRPNTEAF
J gene: TRBJ2-1; CDR3 length: 11; D gene: .; V gene: TRBV5-1; CDR3 protein: ASSPLVANEQF
J gene: TRBJ2-7; CDR3 length: 12; D gene: .; V gene: TRBV7-9; CDR3 protein: ASSSQLVGYEQY
J gene: TRBJ2-1; CDR3 length: 15; D gene: TRBD2; V gene: TRBV9; CDR3 protein: ASSVGAGTRSYNEQF
J gene: TRBJ2-7; CDR3 length: 12; D gene: TRBD2; V gene: TRBV6-2/TRBV6-3; CDR3 protein: ASSPTSGSYEQY